One sample yielded the 22 T cell receptor beta chains listed below, sequenced in a study of Graves' ophthalmopathy and Graves' hyperthyroidism. The TCR beta CDR3 regions underwent amplification from RNA transcripts. After a first-round RT-PCR with HTBI primers, a second-round multiplex PCR was run. TCRdb reprocessed the multiplex PCR reads via MiXCR and lists one record per CDR3 protein. The table includes a few hundred thousand distinct CDR3 sequences, about a sixth detected once. Sequenced: peripheral blood. The source of these receptors is an adult woman with stable Graves' hyperthyroidism.

This clonotype was counted many times. This CDR3 reads CASSPGRTSGTEQYF. The CDR3 DNA is TGTGCCAGCAGCCCTGGGCGGACTAGCGGGACCGAGCAGTACTTC. The V call is TRBV13, the J call TRBJ2-7, with 12 bases matching TRBD2. The CDR3 is 15 residues long. Per germline, CDR1 PRHDT and CDR2 FYEKMQ (reference sequence). The ends lost 5 bases at V and 6 bases at J; junction bases unmatched: 8.

The table lists this clonotype with many counts. The rearrangement uses TRBV2 and TRBJ2-5; D not certain. This CDR3 comprises 13 residues. Germline CDR1 SNHLY, CDR2 FYNNEI. V was pared by 2 bases and J by 5 bases, with 9 bases between. This chain's CDR3 is CASSEFPRETQYF. The CDR3 region has the DNA TGTGCCAGCAGTGAATTCCCCAGGGAGACCCAGTACTTC.

This clonotype was seen repeatedly, ten times or more. V is TRBV11-1 and J is TRBJ2-7; D is uncertain. V was clipped by 3 bases and J by 2 bases, with 8 bases between them. Germline V gene sequence: CDR1 SGHAT, CDR2 FQDESV (reference sequence). The CDR3 spans 13 residues. CDR3 in amino acids: CASSFRATYEQYF. DNA of the CDR3: TGTGCCAGCAGCTTCCGGGCCACCTACGAGCAGTACTTC.

This clonotype came up many times. This CDR3 is CASSERASSYEQYF. Here the CDR3 DNA reads TGTGCCAGCAGCGAACGGGCCAGCTCCTACGAGCAGTACTTC. The chain employs TRBV7-9 and TRBJ2-7; D is unresolved. Germline V CDR1 and CDR2: SEHNR, FQNEAQ (reference sequence). Trimming pared 5 bases from V and 0 bases from J, leaving 11 bases between. This CDR3 spans 14 amino acids.

The sample holds many counts of this clonotype. The chain's CDR3 is CAISESRGTPSYEQYF. Here the CDR3 DNA reads TGTGCCATCAGTGAGTCCAGGGGGACGCCTTCCTACGAGCAGTACTTC. The chain couples TRBV10-3 to TRBJ2-7; TRBD1 matches at 7 bases. The CDR3 has 16 amino acids. Germline V gene sequence: CDR1 ENHRY, CDR2 SYGVKD. V dropped 0 bases and J dropped 1; count of bases not matched to a gene: 6.

This clonotype was observed at least ten times. The V gene is TRBV28, the J gene TRBJ2-5; the D gene is possibly TRBD2 (5 bases). This CDR3 comprises 14 residues. Trimming left V 2 bases short and J 0 bases short, with 7 bases between. In germline, CDR1 is MDHEN, CDR2 SYDVKM. This chain's CDR3 is CASSLAGNQETQYF. The CDR3 DNA is TGTGCCAGCAGTTTAGCGGGTAACCAAGAGACCCAGTACTTC.

Many counts were recorded for this clonotype. The CDR3 sequence is CASSWGRRTHYEQYF. Written as DNA, the CDR3 is TGTGCCAGCAGTTGGGGACGAAGGACTCACTACGAGCAGTACTTC. The V gene is TRBV28, the J gene TRBJ2-7; D may correspond to TRBD1 or TRBD2 (5 bases each). Germline V CDR1 and CDR2: MDHEN, SYDVKM. With 4 bases removed from V and 3 bases from J, the gap between germline ends came to 16 bases. The CDR3 runs to 15 residues. Complete variable domain (other parts from reference TRBV28 and TRBJ2-7): DVKVTQSSRYLVKRTGEKVFLECVQDMDHENMFWYRQDPGLGLRLIYFSYDVKMKEKGDIPEGYSVSREKKERFSLILESASTNQTSMYLCASSWGRRTHYEQYFGPGTRLTVT.

This clonotype was picked up a small number of times. This chain links TRBV20-1 with TRBJ2-1; 12 bases line up with TRBD2. J lost 0 bases, V lost 1 base, and 7 bases had no gene match. Germline V gives CDR1 DFQATT, CDR2 SNEGSKA (reference sequence). The CDR3 sequence is 18 residues long. The CDR3 DNA is TGCAGTGCTAGAGGACTAGCGGGAGAAATTAACTCCTACAATGAGCAGTTCTTC. Its translation: CSARGLAGEINSYNEQFF.

This clonotype was observed many times. This rearrangement joins TRBV5-1 to TRBJ2-7; D possibly corresponds to TRBD2 (6 bases). Germline-derived CDR1 and CDR2 are SGHRS and YFSETQ. The CDR3 is 16 residues long. V lost 4 bases, J lost 4 bases, and 21 bases lay in between. CDR3 DNA: TGCGCCAGCAGCCTTCCGAGGCAGGGAGGTGGATACGAGCAGTACTTC. Residues: CASSLPRQGGGYEQYF.

This clonotype was detected many times. The rearrangement uses TRBV7-2 and TRBJ1-1, with D unclear. With 4 bases removed from V and 2 bases from J, the gap between germline ends came to 8 bases. The CDR3 is 13 residues long. CDR1 is SGHTA, CDR2 FQGNSA, per germline. This CDR3 reads CASSSGFNTEAFF. The CDR3 DNA reads as TGTGCCAGCAGCTCGGGTTTCAACACTGAAGCTTTCTTT.

This clonotype has just a few counts. This may arise from a read error, as a much more abundant clone is one base away. This chain uses TRBV7-2 with TRBJ1-1, with D unclear. The V gene's germline CDR1 is SGHTA and CDR2 FQGNSA. The CDR3 length is 13 residues. DNA for the CDR3: TGTGCCAGCAGCTTATCTCGACCAACTGAAGCTTGCTTT. It specifies CASSLSRPTEACF. Variable domain in full (rest from reference TRBV7-2 and TRBJ1-1): GAGVSQSPSNKVTEKGKDVELRCDPISGHTALYWYRQSLGQGLEFLIYFQGNSAPDKSGLPSDRFSAERTGGSVSTLTIQRTQQEDSAVYLCASSLSRPTEACFGQGTRLTVV.

Ten or more counts support this clonotype. The V and J genes are TRBV27 and TRBJ1-5; D is unclear. CDR1 and CDR2 from the germline V gene are MNHEY and SMNVEV (reference sequence). Trimming cost V 3 bases and J 9 bases, with 12 bases left between them. The length of the CDR3 is 13 residues. DNA for the CDR3: TGTGCCAGCAGTTTTGGGGTTCAAGGGCCCCAGCATTTT. It specifies CASSFGVQGPQHF.

This clonotype was seen repeatedly, ten times or more. The CDR3: CASSWGRGPIGLNTGELFF. DNA of the CDR3: TGTGCCAGCAGTTGGGGAAGGGGGCCCATTGGACTCAACACCGGGGAGCTGTTTTTT. The chain couples TRBV27 to TRBJ2-2; 7 bases are a match to TRBD1. Germline trimming cut 4 bases from V and 2 bases from J; bases unmatched to any gene: 16. The length of the CDR3 is 19 residues. Germline assignment: CDR1 MNHEY and CDR2 SMNVEV (reference sequence).

The table lists this clonotype with many counts. CDR3 loop: CASRGLREQYF. Here the CDR3 DNA reads TGTGCCAGCAGGGGGCTTCGGGAGCAGTACTTC. This sequence joins TRBV2 and TRBJ2-7; weak D call: TRBD1 (5 bases). The CDR3 has 11 amino acids. In germline, CDR1 is SNHLY, CDR2 FYNNEI. V shed 6 bases and J shed 7 bases, with 10 bases lying between them.

This clonotype occurred many times. The chain combines TRBV6-1 with TRBJ1-1; perhaps TRBD1 as D (5 bases). V lost 10 bases and J lost 4, with 13 bases in between. The germline V gene encodes CDR1 MNHNS and CDR2 SASEGT. The CDR3 runs 12 residues. This CDR3 is CATAEGPTEAFF. In nucleotides, the CDR3 is TGTGCCACCGCAGAGGGGCCCACTGAAGCTTTCTTT.

V is TRBV4-3 and J is TRBJ1-2; TRBD1 is a possible D gene (6 bases). This CDR3 comprises 15 residues. Trimming removed 4 bases from V and 2 bases from J, with 14 bases in between. In germline, CDR1 is LGHNA, CDR2 YSLEER. The CDR3 sequence: CASSRTTGLNYGYTF. The CDR3 coding sequence is TGCGCCAGCAGCCGAACGACAGGACTAAACTATGGCTACACCTTC.

Ten or more counts support this clonotype. The gene calls are TRBV30 and TRBJ1-5; D gene unclear. Trimming shortened V by 0 bases and J by 0 bases, and 18 bases separated the two germline ends. The CDR3 runs to 18 residues. CDR1 and CDR2 (germline): GTSNPN, SVGIG (reference sequence). The CDR3 sequence: CAWSVRRSGPYSNQPQHF. The CDR3 nucleotides read TGTGCCTGGAGTGTAAGGAGGTCAGGACCTTATAGCAATCAGCCCCAGCATTTT.

This chain connects TRBV7-8 to TRBJ2-5; D possibly corresponds to TRBD1 (5 bases). Germline V CDR1 and CDR2: SGHVS, FQNEAQ. V was cut by 3 bases and J by 4 bases, with 15 bases left in between. The CDR3 has 15 residues. CDR3 loop: CASSFHPGIGETQYF. In nucleotides, the CDR3 is TGTGCCAGCAGCTTCCACCCAGGGATAGGAGAGACCCAGTACTTC. Filled out from reference TRBV7-8 and TRBJ2-5, the complete variable domain reads GAGVSQSPRYKVAKRGQDVALRCDPISGHVSLFWYQQALGQGPEFLTYFQNEAQLDKSGLPSDRFFAERPEGSVSTLKIQRTQQEDSAVYLCASSFHPGIGETQYFGPGTRLLVL.

This clonotype was recorded many times. V gene TRBV6-5 combines with J gene TRBJ2-5; 7 bases are shared with TRBD1. CDR3 length: 16 residues. The germline CDR1 and CDR2 sequences are MNHEY and SVGAGI. V lost 3 bases to trimming and J lost 7 bases; unmatched junction nucleotides: 14. This CDR3 reads CASSYQRTGPGGTQYF. The CDR3 DNA sequence: TGTGCCAGCAGTTATCAAAGGACAGGACCTGGGGGGACCCAGTACTTC.

At least ten counts were recorded for this clonotype. The CDR3 sequence is CASSSPGQGRVEQYF. CDR3 in DNA: TGTGCCAGCAGTTCCCCGGGACAGGGGCGGGTCGAGCAGTACTTC. V usage is TRBV6-5 and J usage is TRBJ2-7; TRBD1 matches at 10 bases. This CDR3 region has 15 residues. Germline CDR1 is MNHEY and CDR2 is SVGAGI. With 4 bases clipped from V and 6 bases from J, the junction kept 9 bases outside the gene matches.

The sample holds a few counts of this clonotype. The rearrangement links TRBV11-2 to TRBJ2-3; perhaps TRBD2 as D (6 bases). V dropped 2 bases and J dropped 3 bases, with 12 bases sitting between them. Germline lookup yields CDR1 SGHAT and CDR2 FQNNGV. This CDR3 spans 15 amino acids. The CDR3 protein is CASSLSGGVTDTQYF. Written as DNA, the CDR3 is TGTGCCAGCAGCTTATCAGGAGGGGTTACAGATACGCAGTATTTT.

This clonotype was counted at least ten times. The V and J genes are TRBV5-1 and TRBJ1-2; TRBD1 is a possible D gene (5 bases). Germline V CDR1 and CDR2: SGHRS, YFSETQ. This CDR3 has 15 residues. The V end lost 4 bases, the J end lost 2 bases, and 15 bases lay between the germline ends. The DNA of the CDR3 is TGCGCCAGCAGCCCGGGACTTCCATTAAACTATGGCTACACCTTC. This encodes CASSPGLPLNYGYTF.